This T cell receptor (beta chain) came from a study of blood T cells in healthy people across ages. Note on this clonotype: The antigen is not known.

They isolated at least 6 million PBMCs from each sample. The CDR3 has 13 residues. Germline V gene sequence: CDR1 SGHAT, CDR2 FQNNGV. The V end lost 5 bases, the J end lost 4 bases, and 9 bases lay between the germline ends. Combining a sample-barcoded 5' primer with a J-beta primer mix, a second PCR ran for about 7 to 11 cycles. MiXCR was run by TCRdb on the 5' RACE reads, yielding one entry per CDR3 protein. In the table there are under 2 million distinct CDR3 sequences, around 35% of which are singletons. Broader study findings: The percentage of naive T cells correlated strongly with TCR beta diversity. Diversity figures derived from one million T cells were judged to underestimate the true value. Any changes in expanded clonotypes were possibly confounded, as donor CMV status remained unknown.

The chain links TRBV11-2 to TRBJ1-5; D not resolved. Sequenced: blood. The sequence was obtained from a woman aged 25-40 years in good health. As DNA, the CDR3 is TGTGCCAGCAGCCGGACGACAAATCAGCCCCAGCATTTT. It is translated as CASSRTTNQPQHF.